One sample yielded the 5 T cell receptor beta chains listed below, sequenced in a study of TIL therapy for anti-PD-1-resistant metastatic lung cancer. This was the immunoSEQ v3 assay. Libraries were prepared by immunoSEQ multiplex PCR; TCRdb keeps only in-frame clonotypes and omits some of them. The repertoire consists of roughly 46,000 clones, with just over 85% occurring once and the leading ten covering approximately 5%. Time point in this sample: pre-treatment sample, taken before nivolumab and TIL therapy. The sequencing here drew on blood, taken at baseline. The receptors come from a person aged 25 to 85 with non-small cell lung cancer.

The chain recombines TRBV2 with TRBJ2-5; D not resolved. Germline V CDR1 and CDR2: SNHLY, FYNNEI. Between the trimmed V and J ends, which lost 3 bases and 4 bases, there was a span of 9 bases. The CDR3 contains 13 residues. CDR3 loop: CASSDTDGETQYF. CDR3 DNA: TGTGCCAGCAGTGATACAGATGGAGAGACCCAGTACTTC.

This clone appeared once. The chain's CDR3 is CASSLTAHGTGELFF. CDR3 coding DNA: TGTGCCAGCAGCTTAACAGCGCATGGGACCGGGGAGCTGTTTTTT. The chain couples TRBV7-9 to TRBJ2-2, with D hard to call. The V and J ends lost 2 bases and 5 bases respectively, with 12 bases between them. Germline V gene lookup returns CDR1 SEHNR and CDR2 FQNEAQ (reference sequence). The CDR3 runs 15 residues.

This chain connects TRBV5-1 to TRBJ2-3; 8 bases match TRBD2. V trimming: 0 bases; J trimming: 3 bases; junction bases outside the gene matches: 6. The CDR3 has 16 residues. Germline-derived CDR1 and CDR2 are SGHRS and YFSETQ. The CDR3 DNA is TGCGCCAGCAGCTTGGTACTAGCGGACGATACAGATACGCAGTATTTT. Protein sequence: CASSLVLADDTDTQYF.

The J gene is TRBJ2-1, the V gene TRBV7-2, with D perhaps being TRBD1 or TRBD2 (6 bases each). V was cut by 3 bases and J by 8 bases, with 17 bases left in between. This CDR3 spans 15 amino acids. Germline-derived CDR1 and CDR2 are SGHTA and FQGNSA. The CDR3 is CASSLVQGLMYEQFF. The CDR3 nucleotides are TGTGCCAGCAGCTTGGTACAGGGACTTATGTATGAGCAGTTCTTC.

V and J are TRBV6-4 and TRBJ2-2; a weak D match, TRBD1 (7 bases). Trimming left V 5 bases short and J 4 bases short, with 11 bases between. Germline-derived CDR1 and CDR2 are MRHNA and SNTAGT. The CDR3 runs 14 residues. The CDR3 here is CASSRQGGTGELFF. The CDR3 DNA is TGTGCCAGCAGTCGACAGGGAGGCACCGGGGAGCTGTTTTTT.